The rows below give T cell receptor beta chains drawn from one sample of a study of blood T cell repertoires in COVID-19. Only in-frame clones appear in the TCRdb table, and some are missing; sequencing was by immunoSEQ multiplex PCR. The data hold 110,000 to 150,000 clones, with roughly 80% observed a single time. Sequenced input: peripheral blood. The receptors originated from a man in his fifties with active or convalescent COVID-19. Each CDR3 is given with its conserved first and last residue. A D gene is named only where the DNA matches it firmly.

J	D	V	CDR3
TRBJ2-3	-	TRBV7-8	CASSLSSNTDTQYF
TRBJ2-7	TRBD1	TRBV5-6	CASSLRTGLNEQYF
TRBJ2-1	TRBD2	TRBV28	CASRTSGGVQFF
TRBJ2-7	-	TRBV28	CASSDNGNSYEQYF
TRBJ2-3	-	TRBV19	CASSISTSTDTQYF
TRBJ1-5	TRBD1	TRBV7-6	CASSPNRGESNQPQHF
TRBJ2-7	-	TRBV6-5	CASRAGTKSYEQYF
TRBJ2-1	TRBD2	TRBV3-1/TRBV3-2	CASTDSGRTYNEQFF
TRBJ2-2	-	TRBV30	CAWISRRDTGELFF
TRBJ2-1	TRBD2	TRBV29-1	CSVEISGSSDEQFF
TRBJ1-2	TRBD1	TRBV25-1	CASSETGGGYGYTF
TRBJ2-1	TRBD2	TRBV7-3	CASSLIRLAGGNHNEQFF
TRBJ1-3	TRBD1	TRBV28	CASSLDRGGNTIYF
TRBJ2-6	-	TRBV2	CASSERAGANVLTF
TRBJ2-1	TRBD2	TRBV19	CASNPGLAGGGEQFF
TRBJ1-2	-	TRBV2	CASRLGGTYGYTF
TRBJ2-1	TRBD2	TRBV3-1/TRBV3-2	CASSRMGEGRGFF
TRBJ2-5	TRBD2	TRBV10-3	CAIRAGGASQETQYF
TRBJ1-6	-	TRBV6-1	CASSEGQGLVPRSPLHF
TRBJ2-2	-	TRBV12-3/TRBV12-4	CASSLVGAGELFF
TRBJ2-3	TRBD2	TRBV14	CASSSLLAGVTDTQYF
TRBJ1-4	-	TRBV19	CASSITLVRTNEKLFF
TRBJ1-4	-	TRBV18	CASSQAGDNEKLFF
TRBJ2-3	-	TRBV15	CATSREDAGGTDTQYF
TRBJ2-2	-	TRBV9	CASSVEGGAVGELFF
TRBJ1-1	-	TRBV7-2	CASTPFGYTEAFF
TRBJ1-1	-	TRBV7-8	CASSSATGYTEAFF
TRBJ1-5	-	TRBV5-1	CASSLGSSPNQPQHF
TRBJ2-1	TRBD2	TRBV9	CASSFLAGTYNEQFF
TRBJ1-2	-	TRBV3-1/TRBV3-2	CASSPTGVHGYTF
TRBJ2-5	-	TRBV25-1	CASSQITGEEQETQYF
TRBJ1-2	-	TRBV15	CATSRETGQDYGYTF
TRBJ2-3	-	TRBV7-9	CASSFSVIWQYF
TRBJ2-7	TRBD1	TRBV27	CASSLSGTGHEQYF
TRBJ1-1	-	TRBV10-3	CAISEWGLTQDTEAFF
TRBJ2-7	-	TRBV7-9	CASSLGGRSYEQYF
TRBJ1-2	-	TRBV12-5	CASGLGNGVGGYTF
TRBJ2-7	TRBD2	TRBV6-1	CASSDRTSFAQQYF
TRBJ2-7	-	TRBV6-6	CASSQQVSEQYF
TRBJ2-5	-	TRBV18	CASSPRAGRGETQYF
TRBJ2-1	TRBD2	TRBV28	CASSYMGLAGARSYNEQFF
TRBJ2-1	-	TRBV7-2	CASSLVSQATPNEQFF
TRBJ2-2	-	TRBV19	CAGQTGNTGELFF